This TCR beta chain was found in a study of blood T cell repertoires in COVID-19. Trimming took 7 bases from V and 0 from J, leaving 16 bases between them. Germline V gene data show CDR1 as SNHLY and CDR2 as FYNNEI. The CDR3 sequence is 15 residues long. This clone has only a few counts. TCRdb's table, derived via immunoSEQ multiplex PCR, lists solely in-frame clones and lacks some. The table shows around 120,000 clones, with 80% to 90% occurring only once. The sample consisted of peripheral blood. The receptor was derived from a woman aged 70-85 years with acute or convalescent COVID-19. The rearrangement uses TRBV2 and TRBJ2-7; D unresolved. CDR3 bases: TGTGCCAGCACGGAAGAGAGGAGTTACTCCTACGAGCAGTACTTC. This gives the protein CASTEERSYSYEQYF.